Shown below are 25 T cell receptor beta chains from a single sample sequenced in a study of blood T cell repertoires in COVID-19. This table comes from immunoSEQ multiplex PCR, and its TCRdb copy is limited to in-frame clones, with some not included. This sample has around 150,000 clones; around nine tenths occur once, and the top ten carry roughly 4%. Material for sequencing was peripheral blood. These receptors originate from a woman in her 40s with acute or convalescent COVID-19.

This clone was recorded a few times. V usage is TRBV27 and J usage is TRBJ2-7; 9 bases map to TRBD1. Germline-derived CDR1 and CDR2 are MNHEY and SMNVEV (reference sequence). The junction had 16 bases not matched to a gene; V was cut back by 6 bases and J by 10 bases. This CDR3 region has 15 residues. CDR3 in amino acids: CASSPPGQGLPFQYF. The DNA of the CDR3 is TGTGCCAGCAGCCCTCCGGGACAGGGACTACCGTTCCAGTACTTC.

This clone has only one observation. The genes are TRBV2 and TRBJ2-7; D might be TRBD2 (5 bases). The CDR3 contains 15 residues. The germline V gene has CDR1 SNHLY and CDR2 FYNNEI. V was pared by 4 bases and J by 0 bases, with 13 bases between. CDR3 nucleotides: TGTGCCAGCAGTGTCCTTGGCGGGTACTCCTACGAGCAGTACTTC. This encodes CASSVLGGYSYEQYF.

This clone has ten or more counts. The chain has TRBV4-1 and TRBJ2-2, with D unresolved. The CDR3 is 13 residues long. In germline, CDR1 is MGHRA, CDR2 YSYEKL. Trimming removed 3 bases from V and 2 bases from J, with 4 bases in between. Here the CDR3 DNA reads TGCGCCAGCAGCCACCGTAACACCGGGGAGCTGTTTTTT. Encoded protein: CASSHRNTGELFF.

The rearrangement links TRBV30 to TRBJ2-1; a weak D match, TRBD2 (6 bases). CDR1 GTSNPN and CDR2 SVGIG come from the germline V gene (reference sequence). This CDR3 contains 13 residues. V was shortened by 4 bases and J by 8 bases, with 15 bases between the two germline ends. The CDR3 bases are TGTGCCTGGACCCCAAGGAGGGGCGATGAGCAGTTCTTC. It codes for CAWTPRRGDEQFF.

The CDR3 loop is CASSQEDSNYEQYF. The CDR3, as DNA: TGCGCCAGCAGCCAAGAAGACAGCAACTACGAGCAGTACTTC. The chain carries TRBV4-1 and TRBJ2-7, with D possibly matching TRBD1 (5 bases). The V and J ends lost 0 bases and 3 bases respectively, with 9 bases between them. The germline CDR1 and CDR2 sequences are MGHRA and YSYEKL. There are 14 residues in the CDR3.

The V and J genes are TRBV19 and TRBJ1-3; 8 nucleotides agree with TRBD1. With 3 bases clipped from V and 3 bases from J, the junction kept 4 bases outside the gene matches. The CDR3 consists of 15 residues. Germline V gene data show CDR1 as LNHDA and CDR2 as SQIVND (reference sequence). CDR3 amino acids: CASSMMDRVGNTIYF. For the CDR3, the DNA is TGTGCCAGTAGTATGATGGACAGGGTTGGAAACACCATATATTTT.

This sequence joins TRBV7-2 and TRBJ2-7; a weak D match, TRBD2 (6 bases). Germline values: CDR1 SGHTA, CDR2 FQGNSA. CDR3 length: 15 amino acids. V was clipped by 0 bases and J by 2 bases, with 11 bases between them. The CDR3 DNA sequence: TGTGCCAGCAGCTTAGCGGACTACCTAACCTACGAGCAGTACTTC. Its translation: CASSLADYLTYEQYF.

The chain uses TRBV7-3 and TRBJ1-2; 8 bases map to TRBD1. Germline CDR1 is SGHTA and CDR2 is FQGTGA. J was trimmed by 6 bases and V by 9 bases; bases with no gene match: 12. This CDR3 is 14 amino acids long. CDR3 sequence reads: CARSDREKVDGYTF. The CDR3 coding sequence is TGTGCCAGATCGGACAGGGAGAAGGTGGATGGCTACACCTTC.

The chain couples TRBV6-5 to TRBJ1-2; D is unclear. The V end lost 8 bases, the J end lost 4 bases, and 17 bases lay between the germline ends. The germline V gene has CDR1 MNHEY and CDR2 SVGAGI. CDR3 length: 14 amino acids. The CDR3 bases are TGTGCCAGCGAGGTGGGGTTGGAGGGCTATGGCTACACCTTC. Translation: CASEVGLEGYGYTF.

This chain joins TRBV27 and TRBJ1-4, with D maybe TRBD1 (6 bases). Germline V gives CDR1 MNHEY, CDR2 SMNVEV (reference sequence). The length of the CDR3 is 15 residues. V lost 8 bases to trimming and J lost 3 bases, with 16 bases between them. The CDR3 region has the DNA TGTGCCAGCTCCGACTCTGGGGGCCCTAATGAAAAACTGTTTTTT. Protein sequence: CASSDSGGPNEKLFF.

The V and J genes are TRBV4-1 and TRBJ1-1, with 9 positions matching TRBD1. The CDR3 consists of 15 residues. After removal of 3 bases from V and 4 bases from J, the junction contained 6 bases not matched to a gene. Germline V gene lookup returns CDR1 MGHRA and CDR2 YSYEKL. The CDR3 sequence is CASSQGGQGITEAFF. Here the CDR3 DNA reads TGCGCCAGCAGCCAGGGGGGACAGGGAATCACTGAAGCTTTCTTT.

V usage is TRBV27 and J usage is TRBJ1-1; 10 nucleotides line up with TRBD1. The V gene's germline CDR1 is MNHEY and CDR2 SMNVEV (reference sequence). The CDR3 has 15 amino acids. V was pared by 9 bases and J by 0 bases, with 7 bases of the junction left unmatched. This CDR3 reads CASRRQGALNTEAFF. CDR3 DNA: TGTGCCAGTAGACGACAGGGGGCTTTGAACACTGAAGCTTTCTTT.

V gene TRBV6-4 combines with J gene TRBJ2-2, with 10 bases that match TRBD1. CDR1 and CDR2 (germline): MRHNA, SNTAGT. The CDR3 length is 13 residues. J lost 5 bases, V lost 6 bases, and 0 bases had no gene match. The CDR3: CASRGQGTGELFF. For the CDR3, the DNA is TGTGCCAGCAGGGGACAGGGGACCGGGGAGCTGTTTTTT.

The CDR3 DNA sequence: TGTGCCATCAGCGGGGACAGGGTAGGATCACCCCTCCACTTT. It translates to CAISGDRVGSPLHF. The chain employs TRBV10-3 and TRBJ1-6; TRBD1 matches at 9 bases. This CDR3 has 14 residues. With 6 bases clipped from V and 10 bases from J, the junction kept 7 bases outside the gene matches. Germline assignment: CDR1 ENHRY and CDR2 SYGVKD.

A remark on this clone: Compared with germline, one end of the junction differs, possibly owing to a read error. The chain links TRBV19 to TRBJ2-1; 8 nucleotides agree with TRBD2. In germline, CDR1 is LNHDA, CDR2 SQIVND (reference sequence). CDR3 length equals 15 residues. The CDR3 spells CAGSSGKAGYNEQFF. The CDR3 DNA reads as TGTGCCGGTAGTAGCGGGAAGGCGGGCTACAATGAGCAGTTCTTC.

The chain uses TRBV5-6 and TRBJ2-3; 12 bases match TRBD1. The V gene end was trimmed by 4 bases and the J gene end by 6 bases; junction bases not matched to a gene: 15. The CDR3 spans 18 residues. In germline, CDR1 is SGHDT, CDR2 YYEEEE. The DNA of the CDR3 is TGTGCCAGCAGCCGGGACAGGGGGCGGGCGGGAGTATTGGATACGCAGTATTTT. Translated, it gives CASSRDRGRAGVLDTQYF.

The table lists this clone with a few counts. V and J are TRBV28 and TRBJ1-3; D might be TRBD1 (5 bases). Germline CDR1 is MDHEN and CDR2 is SYDVKM. This CDR3 spans 16 amino acids. V was pared by 5 bases and J by 0 bases, with 14 bases between. The CDR3 region has the DNA TGTGCCAGCAGTCGCGGGGGGACGGTCTCTGGAAACACCATATATTTT. Translated: CASSRGGTVSGNTIYF. Complete variable domain (other parts from reference TRBV28 and TRBJ1-3): DVKVTQSSRYLVKRTGEKVFLECVQDMDHENMFWYRQDPGLGLRLIYFSYDVKMKEKGDIPEGYSVSREKKERFSLILESASTNQTSMYLCASSRGGTVSGNTIYFGEGSWLTVV.

The rearrangement uses TRBV18 and TRBJ1-1; no firm D call. The germline V gene has CDR1 KGHSH and CDR2 LQKENI. V was cut by 1 base and J by 3 bases, with 6 bases left in between. The CDR3 loop spans 13 amino acids. CDR3 loop: CASSPQRDTEAFF. CDR3 nucleotide sequence: TGTGCCAGCTCACCACAACGGGACACTGAAGCTTTCTTT. The full variable domain, completed using reference TRBV18 and TRBJ1-1, is NAGVMQNPRHLVRRRGQEARLRCSPMKGHSHVYWYRQLPEEGLKFMVYLQKENIIDESGMPKERFSAEFPKEGPSILRIQQVVRGDSAAYFCASSPQRDTEAFFGQGTRLTVV.

The V gene is TRBV19, the J gene TRBJ2-7; D is unresolved. Trimming pared 3 bases from V and 0 bases from J, leaving 12 bases between. Germline loops: CDR1 LNHDA, CDR2 SQIVND (reference sequence). The CDR3 extends over 15 amino acids. The CDR3 protein is CASSMLAESSYEQYF. DNA for the CDR3: TGTGCCAGTAGTATGCTTGCGGAAAGCTCCTACGAGCAGTACTTC.

The chain uses TRBV5-1 and TRBJ2-5, with D perhaps TRBD2 (5 bases). Germline V CDR1 and CDR2: SGHRS, YFSETQ. V lost 2 bases and J lost 3, with 14 bases in between. The length of the CDR3 is 15 residues. Here the CDR3 reads CASSFMTGAEETQYF. CDR3 in DNA: TGCGCCAGCAGCTTCATGACCGGAGCGGAAGAGACCCAGTACTTC.

The chain has TRBV19 and TRBJ1-5, with D possibly being TRBD1 (6 bases). The CDR3 runs 14 residues. The V end lost 7 bases, the J end lost 2 bases, and 12 bases lay between the germline ends. CDR1 and CDR2 (germline): LNHDA, SQIVND (reference sequence). The CDR3: CASNQGLGNQPQHF. The CDR3 DNA follows: TGTGCCAGTAATCAGGGGCTAGGCAATCAGCCCCAGCATTTT.

This clone was detected only a few times. The genes are TRBV6-5 and TRBJ1-1, with D unresolved. V lost 4 bases, J lost 0 bases, and 6 bases lay in between. CDR1 and CDR2 from the germline V gene are MNHEY and SVGAGI. The CDR3 covers 13 residues. The CDR3 spells CASSLSMNTEAFF. DNA of the CDR3: TGTGCCAGCAGTTTGAGCATGAACACTGAAGCTTTCTTT.

The V call is TRBV7-2, the J call TRBJ2-7; D gene uncertain. Trimming pared 6 bases from V and 0 bases from J, leaving 9 bases between. There are 13 residues in the CDR3. Germline CDR1 is SGHTA and CDR2 is FQGNSA. The CDR3 nucleotides read TGTGCCAGCAGATCAATCGGCTCCTACGAGCAGTACTTC. It codes for CASRSIGSYEQYF.

The CDR3: CASSPDRGTGGRSEAFF. CDR3 in DNA: TGTGCCAGCTCACCGGACAGGGGGACAGGGGGACGGAGTGAAGCTTTCTTT. The chain joins TRBV18 to TRBJ1-1; 11 bases are shared with TRBD1. V trimming: 3 bases; J trimming: 7 bases; junction bases outside the gene matches: 13. Looked up from germline, CDR1 is KGHSH and CDR2 is LQKENI. The CDR3 is made up of 17 amino acids.

V is TRBV12-5 and J is TRBJ1-1, with D hard to call. Germline CDR1 reads LGHNT; CDR2 reads FRNRAP. The CDR3 runs 13 residues. The V end was cut by 7 bases, the J end by 0 bases, with 9 bases between. CDR3 region: CASVEYMNTEAFF. For the CDR3, the DNA is TGTGCTAGTGTGGAGTATATGAACACTGAAGCTTTCTTT. Supplemented by reference TRBV12-5 and TRBJ1-1, the full variable domain reads DARVTQTPRHKVTEMGQEVTMRCQPILGHNTVFWYRQTMMQGLELLAYFRNRAPLDDSGMPKDRFSAEMPDATLATLKIQPSEPRDSAVYFCASVEYMNTEAFFGQGTRLTVV.